This T cell receptor beta chain was sequenced in a study of cytotoxic CD8 clonotypes in ibrutinib-treated CLL. Only in-frame clones appear in the TCRdb table, and some are missing; sequencing was by immunoSEQ multiplex PCR. Among about 200,000 clones listed, over 65% were seen once. Comments on this clone: Its cognate antigen is unknown.

Germline V lookup: CDR1 SEHNR, CDR2 FQNEAQ (reference sequence). CDR3 length: 13 residues. Trimming cost V 0 bases and J 6 bases, with 8 bases left between them. Regarding the study as a whole: T-cell clonality at baseline went above that of age-matched healthy donors and rose and fell with circulating CD8+ T-cell counts. Sampling of sustained-remission and progressing patients occurred at differing times.

This TCR derives from a human donor with chronic lymphocytic leukemia. The chain carries TRBV7-9 and TRBJ1-2, with D possibly TRBD1 on 6 matching bases. Sequencing used PBMCs, obtained after 12 months of ibrutinib treatment. DNA for the CDR3: TGTGCCAGCAGCTTAGCGGCAGGGGATGGCTACACCTTC. Residues: CASSLAAGDGYTF. Variable domain in full (rest from reference TRBV7-9 and TRBJ1-2): DTGVSQNPRHKITKRGQNVTFRCDPISEHNRLYWYRQTLGQGPEFLTYFQNEAQLEKSRLLSDRFSAERPKGSFSTLEIQRTEQGDSAMYLCASSLAAGDGYTFGSGTRLTVV.